The 25 T cell receptor beta chains below all came from one sample that was sequenced in a study of cytomegalovirus exposure and HLA in healthy donors. Primers included in the PCR were 60 Vbeta and 13 Jbeta primers. Some clones are missing from TCRdb's copy, which holds only in-frame ones; the method was immunoSEQ multiplex PCR. The sample has about 200,000 clones, 79% seen once; the top ten hold less than 2%. Sequencing was done on a sample of PBMCs. The receptors stem from a girl between 5 and 17 years old in good health and CMV-seropositive.

V and J are TRBV11-2 and TRBJ2-7, with 12 bases lining up with TRBD2. V lost 6 bases, J lost 7 bases, and 4 bases stayed unmatched. Germline values: CDR1 SGHAT, CDR2 FQNNGV. CDR3 length: 13 residues. As DNA, the CDR3 is TGTGCCAGCAGGCAAACTAGCGGGGGGGAGCAGTACTTC. It specifies CASRQTSGGEQYF.

The rearrangement links TRBV6-5 to TRBJ1-1, with 7 bases identical to TRBD1. The CDR3 is made up of 14 amino acids. Germline assignment: CDR1 MNHEY and CDR2 SVGAGI. V was clipped by 5 bases and J by 1 base; unmatched bases: 4. CDR3 sequence reads: CASSLRTGNTEAFF. The CDR3 DNA sequence: TGTGCCAGCAGTCTAAGGACAGGGAACACTGAAGCTTTCTTT.

This chain joins TRBV6-5 and TRBJ2-3; D is unclear. Germline V gene sequence: CDR1 MNHEY, CDR2 SVGAGI. There are 11 residues in the CDR3. Trimming took off 7 bases at V and 6 bases at J, with 8 bases between the two ends. CDR3 DNA: TGTGCCAGCACCCACTTGGATACGCAGTATTTT. This codes for CASTHLDTQYF.

This CDR3 is CASSSQFSSPLHF. The CDR3 bases are TGTGCCAGCAGCTCCCAATTCAGTTCACCCCTCCACTTT. The V gene is TRBV14, the J gene TRBJ1-6, with D unresolved. The CDR3 contains 13 residues. CDR1 is SGHDN and CDR2 is FVKESK in the germline V gene. Trimming removed 5 bases at V and 9 bases at J, with 11 bases between.

The V call is TRBV5-1, the J call TRBJ2-1; 7 bases agree with TRBD2. This CDR3 is built from 11 residues. V lost 7 bases, J lost 7 bases, and 2 bases stayed unmatched. CDR1 SGHRS and CDR2 YFSETQ come from the germline V gene. CDR3: CASWGGNEQFF. The DNA for the CDR3 is TGCGCCAGCTGGGGGGGGAATGAGCAGTTCTTC.

This clone was found once. One end of the junction is discordant with germline, which a read error may explain. V usage is TRBV7-9 and J usage is TRBJ2-2, with 7 nucleotides matching TRBD1. The CDR3 is 16 residues long. Germline V gene sequence: CDR1 SEHNR, CDR2 FQNEAQ (reference sequence). The CDR3, as DNA: TGTTCCAGCAGCACTCGGACAGGCTCGAACACCGGGGAGCTGTTTTTT. Translation gives CSSSTRTGSNTGELFF.

The chain recombines TRBV7-2 with TRBJ2-1; D unresolved. CDR1 and CDR2 (germline): SGHTA, FQGNSA. This CDR3 comprises 13 residues. Trimming took 2 bases from V and 8 from J, leaving 10 bases between them. CDR3 protein: CASSLPQSDEQFF. CDR3 sequence (DNA): TGTGCCAGCAGCTTACCCCAAAGCGATGAGCAGTTCTTC.

This chain connects TRBV4-3 to TRBJ1-1, with D unresolved. Trimming took 1 base from V and 3 from J, leaving 12 bases between them. The CDR3 consists of 15 residues. CDR1 LGHNA and CDR2 YSLEER come from the germline V gene. The CDR3 nucleotides are TGCGCCAGCAGCCAAGGGGTAGGCCGGGACACTGAAGCTTTCTTT. Translating gives CASSQGVGRDTEAFF.

V is TRBV28 and J is TRBJ1-2, with a weak D call TRBD1 (5 bases). The length of the CDR3 is 14 residues. Per the germline V gene, CDR1 is MDHEN and CDR2 is SYDVKM. V lost 5 bases to trimming and J lost 4 bases, with 14 bases between them. For the CDR3, the DNA is TGTGCCAGCAGTCCGGGCGGGGCAGGCTATGGCTACACCTTC. It codes for CASSPGGAGYGYTF.

This clone was recorded a few times. This chain uses TRBV25-1 with TRBJ2-7; maybe TRBD1 (6 bases). Germline CDR1 and CDR2: MGHDK and SYGVNS. This CDR3 has 15 residues. The ends were cut back, 4 bases at V and 3 bases at J, with 16 bases in the middle. Here the CDR3 reads CASSGGPPNGYEQYF. The CDR3 nucleotides read TGTGCCAGCAGTGGGGGGCCACCCAACGGCTACGAGCAGTACTTC.

V is TRBV5-1 and J is TRBJ2-1; tentatively, D is TRBD2 (6 bases). In germline, CDR1 is SGHRS, CDR2 YFSETQ. CDR3 length equals 16 residues. Trimming left V 0 bases short and J 3 bases short, with 13 bases between. DNA for the CDR3: TGCGCCAGCAGCTTGGAGGTAGCGGAGTTCTACAATGAGCAGTTCTTC. This sequence encodes CASSLEVAEFYNEQFF.

The CDR3 DNA reads TGTGCCAGCAGCTCGCCGGGAACCCACTATGGCTACACCTTC. This translates into CASSSPGTHYGYTF. The chain employs TRBV21-1 and TRBJ1-2. TRBV21-1 is described as a pseudogene. CDR3 length: 14 residues.

The genes are TRBV7-7 and TRBJ2-3; 11 positions match TRBD1. The junction had 2 bases not matched to a gene; V was cut back by 5 bases and J by 4 bases. Per germline, CDR1 SSHAT and CDR2 FNYEAQ (reference sequence). The CDR3 length is 14 residues. DNA for the CDR3: TGTGCCAGCAGCGCGGGACAGGGGGCAGATACGCAGTATTTT. Translated: CASSAGQGADTQYF. Variable domain in full (rest from reference TRBV7-7 and TRBJ2-3): GAGVSQSPRYKVTKRGQDVTLRCDPISSHATLYWYQQALGQGPEFLTYFNYEAQPDKSGLPSDRFSAERPEGSISTLTIQRTEQRDSAMYRCASSAGQGADTQYFGPGTRLTVL.

The chain joins TRBV4-3 to TRBJ2-5, with 7 bases matching TRBD1. V lost 0 bases, J lost 4 bases, and 5 bases stayed unmatched. Germline CDR1 and CDR2: LGHNA and YSLEER. The CDR3 is 15 amino acids. CDR3 DNA sequence: TGCGCCAGCAGCCAAGAAGTTGGGACAGCAGAGACCCAGTACTTC. Encoded protein: CASSQEVGTAETQYF.

The chain employs TRBV11-3 and TRBJ1-1; possibly TRBD1 for D (6 bases). Germline CDR1 is SGHNT and CDR2 is YENEEA. The CDR3 is made up of 15 amino acids. Deletions cut 4 bases from V and 7 bases from J, with 19 bases between. The CDR3 coding sequence is TGTGCCAGCAGCTCCCCCGGGGGGGCAACTGATGAAGCTTTCTTT. Translating it yields CASSSPGGATDEAFF.

In nucleotides, the CDR3 is TGTGCCAGCAATCCAACAGGGAACACTGAAGCTTTCTTT. Its protein product is CASNPTGNTEAFF. This rearrangement joins TRBV6-1 to TRBJ1-1; weak D call: TRBD1 (5 bases). The V and J ends lost 7 bases and 1 base respectively, with 10 bases between them. The CDR3 has 13 amino acids. CDR1 MNHNS and CDR2 SASEGT come from the germline V gene.

This clone was picked up a small number of times. The J gene is TRBJ1-5, the V gene TRBV27, with unresolved D. The CDR3 has 14 residues. The V end lost 3 bases, the J end lost 3 bases, and 9 bases lay between the germline ends. Germline V gene data show CDR1 as MNHEY and CDR2 as SMNVEV (reference sequence). The DNA of the CDR3 is TGTGCCAGCAGTTTCGGAGGGAACAATCAGCCCCAGCATTTT. As protein: CASSFGGNNQPQHF.

The chain recombines TRBV10-1 with TRBJ2-2; TRBD2 is a possible D gene (5 bases). The CDR3 contains 14 residues. Germline CDR1 is WNHNN and CDR2 is SYGVQD (reference sequence). Trimming stripped 3 bases from V and 1 base from J, with 6 bases between. The CDR3 spells CASSEGGNTGELFF. For the CDR3, the DNA is TGCGCCAGCAGTGAAGGAGGGAACACCGGGGAGCTGTTTTTT.

This rearrangement joins TRBV6-1 to TRBJ2-7; D gene ambiguous. CDR1 and CDR2 (germline): MNHNS, SASEGT. V was cut by 3 bases and J by 4 bases, with 7 bases left in between. The CDR3 contains 12 residues. The CDR3 loop is CASSDGSYEQYF. CDR3 DNA sequence: TGTGCCAGCAGTGACGGGTCTTACGAGCAGTACTTC.

This chain links TRBV13 with TRBJ2-7; the D gene is possibly TRBD2 (7 bases). Trimming took 7 bases from V and 3 from J, leaving 13 bases between them. Germline CDR1 reads PRHDT; CDR2 reads FYEKMQ (reference sequence). The CDR3 spans 13 residues. The CDR3 protein is CASTPGEGYEQYF. The CDR3 DNA reads as TGTGCCAGCACCCCAGGGGAGGGCTACGAGCAGTACTTC.

In its sample, this clone was seen a few times. The rearrangement links TRBV9 to TRBJ2-4; D is possibly TRBD2 (6 bases). The length of the CDR3 is 15 residues. Trimming pared 3 bases from V and 5 bases from J, leaving 15 bases between. The V gene's germline CDR1 is SGDLS and CDR2 YYNGEE. The CDR3 DNA follows: TGTGCCAGCAGCGGGGGGACTCAAACCCAAAACATTCAGTACTTC. Translated, it gives CASSGGTQTQNIQYF.

The V gene is TRBV30, the J gene TRBJ1-5; TRBD1 is a possible D gene (6 bases). The CDR3 sequence is 16 residues long. Germline V gene sequence: CDR1 GTSNPN, CDR2 SVGIG (reference sequence). Deletions cut 0 bases from V and 3 bases from J, with 15 bases between. In nucleotides, the CDR3 is TGTGCCTGGAGTGTAGTTTCGTCAGGGGACAATCAGCCCCAGCATTTT. This translates into CAWSVVSSGDNQPQHF.

The chain links TRBV2 to TRBJ2-7; D perhaps matches TRBD1 (6 bases). V was cut by 4 bases and J by 1 base, with 11 bases left in between. The CDR3 is made up of 14 amino acids. The germline gives CDR1 SNHLY, CDR2 FYNNEI. For the CDR3, the DNA is TGTGCCAGCAGTGGGGGCAGGGGATCCTACGAGCAGTACTTC. This codes for CASSGGRGSYEQYF.

The V gene is TRBV15, the J gene TRBJ2-3; D is possibly TRBD1 (5 bases). Trimming cost V 1 base and J 0 bases, with 8 bases left between them. This CDR3 contains 15 residues. Germline V gene sequence: CDR1 LNHNV, CDR2 YYDKDF (reference sequence). CDR3 sequence: CATSRGRASTDTQYF. The CDR3 DNA sequence: TGTGCCACCAGCAGAGGCAGGGCGAGCACAGATACGCAGTATTTT.

The V gene is TRBV6-1, the J gene TRBJ2-7, with TRBD1 identical over 11 bases. From germline, CDR1 is MNHNS and CDR2 SASEGT. CDR3 length: 15 amino acids. Trimming at V came to 5 bases and at J to 4 bases, leaving 7 bases not matched to a gene. CDR3 in amino acids: CASSPRDRGKYEQYF. Written as DNA, the CDR3 is TGTGCCAGCAGTCCCCGGGACAGGGGGAAGTACGAGCAGTACTTC.